The 30 T cell receptor beta chains below come from one sample, sequenced in a study of control samples from healthy donors and cancer patients. Data came from immunoSEQ multiplex PCR; TCRdb stores just in-frame clones and leaves some out. The sample contains around 130,000 clones, roughly 86% of which appear only once. Input material: PBMCs. These receptor sequences come from a man aged 50-60 years with head and neck cancer.

The chain recombines TRBV3-1 (or the pseudogene TRBV3-2) with TRBJ2-3; D is unresolved. The germline CDR1 and CDR2 sequences are LGHDT and YNNKEL (reference sequence). Trimming stripped 5 bases from V and 2 bases from J, with 14 bases between. CDR3 size: 15 residues. CDR3 amino acids: CASSSMGRLTDTQYF. For the CDR3, the DNA is TGTGCCAGCAGCTCCATGGGTCGGCTCACAGATACGCAGTATTTT.

This chain joins TRBV5-4 and TRBJ2-7, with 9 bases fitting TRBD2. J was trimmed by 6 bases and V by 4 bases; bases with no gene match: 5. Germline loops: CDR1 SGHNT, CDR2 YYREEE (reference sequence). The CDR3 has 13 residues. In DNA form, the CDR3 reads TGTGCCAGCAGCCCGTGGACTAGCGCCGAGCAGTACTTC. Translated: CASSPWTSAEQYF.

This clone was found many times. The chain links TRBV2 to TRBJ2-1; D unclear. CDR1 is SNHLY and CDR2 is FYNNEI in the germline V gene. V lost 6 bases to trimming and J lost 8 bases, with 11 bases between them. The CDR3 extends over 12 amino acids. The CDR3 nucleotides read TGTGCCAGCAGCACGTTAGGTTATGAGCAGTTCTTC. Translated: CASSTLGYEQFF.

The V call is TRBV29-1, the J call TRBJ1-5; D is possibly TRBD1 (6 bases). This CDR3 comprises 16 residues. V was trimmed by 6 bases and J by 2 bases, leaving 20 bases between them. Germline V CDR1 and CDR2: SQVTM, ANQGSEA. The CDR3 loop is CSVTVPTGSGNQPQHF. The CDR3 coding sequence is TGCAGCGTGACCGTCCCCACAGGGTCGGGCAATCAGCCCCAGCATTTT.

The chain carries TRBV2 and TRBJ1-6, with D possibly matching TRBD1 (6 bases). The CDR3 covers 13 residues. Germline-derived CDR1 and CDR2 are SNHLY and FYNNEI. V lost 7 bases to trimming and J lost 10 bases, with 14 bases between them. The CDR3 spells CASNSQGASPLHF. The DNA for the CDR3 is TGTGCCAGCAATTCACAGGGAGCCTCACCCCTCCACTTT. The variable domain in full, with the rest retrieved from reference TRBV2 and TRBJ1-6, is EPEVTQTPSHQVTQMGQEVILRCVPISNHLYFYWYRQILGQKVEFLVSFYNNEISEKSEIFDDQFSVERPDGSNFTLKIRSTKLEDSAMYFCASNSQGASPLHFGNGTRLTVT.

The V gene is TRBV7-9, the J gene TRBJ2-7; D gene unclear. V was clipped by 1 base and J by 5 bases, with 9 bases between them. Germline V CDR1 and CDR2: SEHNR, FQNEAQ (reference sequence). The CDR3 is 13 amino acids. CDR3 amino acids: CASSLGHFDEQYF. Here the CDR3 DNA reads TGTGCCAGCAGCTTAGGACACTTCGACGAGCAGTACTTC.

The J gene is TRBJ2-3, the V gene TRBV5-1, with no clear D. The CDR3 runs to 16 residues. V lost 5 bases and J 1 base, leaving 17 bases between the germline ends. The germline V gene has CDR1 SGHRS and CDR2 YFSETQ. The CDR3 loop is CASRGADRVGTDTQYF. CDR3 in DNA: TGCGCCAGCAGAGGCGCAGACCGTGTAGGCACAGATACGCAGTATTTT.

The V and J genes are TRBV2 and TRBJ2-2; D gene unclear. Germline V gene data show CDR1 as SNHLY and CDR2 as FYNNEI. The V and J ends lost 6 bases and 5 bases respectively, with 13 bases between them. There are 14 residues in the CDR3. The CDR3 DNA reads TGTGCCAGCAGACAAGGAAGTACGACCGGGGAGCTGTTTTTT. It encodes CASRQGSTTGELFF.

There are many counts of this clone. The chain combines TRBV18 with TRBJ2-7, with D uncertain. CDR3 length: 15 residues. CDR1 and CDR2 (germline): KGHSH, LQKENI. Trimming left V 4 bases short and J 5 bases short, with 18 bases between. CDR3: CASSLARGERNEQYF. CDR3 DNA: TGTGCCAGCTCACTGGCTCGTGGGGAAAGGAACGAGCAGTACTTC.

The V call is TRBV7-9, the J call TRBJ2-7; D unclear. The V end was cut by 5 bases, the J end by 3 bases, with 20 bases between. CDR3 size: 16 residues. Germline CDR1 is SEHNR and CDR2 is FQNEAQ (reference sequence). The CDR3 coding sequence is TGTGCCAGCAGCAGTACGGACGGAACATCAAACTACGAGCAGTACTTC. Its protein product is CASSSTDGTSNYEQYF.

This rearrangement joins TRBV11-2 to TRBJ2-3, with 8 nucleotides matching TRBD2. J lost 2 bases, V lost 5 bases, and 9 bases had no gene match. Germline CDR1 SGHAT, CDR2 FQNNGV. The CDR3 consists of 16 residues. CDR3 protein: CASSLGTRGLTDTQYF. CDR3 nucleotides: TGTGCCAGCAGCCTCGGGACTAGAGGCCTCACAGATACGCAGTATTTT.

This chain connects TRBV5-1 to TRBJ1-2, with D unresolved. Between the trimmed V and J ends, which lost 2 bases and 4 bases, there was a span of 9 bases. CDR1 and CDR2 (germline): SGHRS, YFSETQ. This CDR3 is built from 13 residues. The CDR3, as DNA: TGCGCCAGCAGCTTAAATGGGTTCTATGGCTACACCTTC. Amino acids: CASSLNGFYGYTF.

This clone turned up a few times. This rearrangement joins TRBV27 to TRBJ2-7; 7 nucleotides align to TRBD1. The CDR3 covers 12 residues. Trimming took 10 bases from V and 5 from J; bases not matched to a gene: 8. Germline lookup yields CDR1 MNHEY and CDR2 SMNVEV (reference sequence). The CDR3 sequence is CAIRDSKNEQYF. The CDR3 region has the DNA TGTGCCATCCGGGACAGTAAGAACGAGCAGTACTTC.

J is TRBJ1-1 and V is TRBV7-9; weak D call: TRBD1 (5 bases). The length of the CDR3 is 14 residues. V lost 3 bases to trimming and J lost 0 bases, with 8 bases between them. The germline V gene encodes CDR1 SEHNR and CDR2 FQNEAQ (reference sequence). CDR3 bases: TGTGCCAGCAGCTTCCAGGGAATGAACACTGAAGCTTTCTTT. Translated: CASSFQGMNTEAFF.

As for this clone: Other nucleotide sequences in the sample specify the same CDR3. CDR3 in amino acids: CASTLGGNEQFF. The CDR3 nucleotides are TGTGCCAGCACCCTGGGGGGGAATGAGCAGTTCTTC. The chain carries TRBV12-3 or TRBV12-4 and TRBJ2-1; 7 bases match TRBD2. The CDR3 loop spans 12 amino acids. Trimming removed 7 bases from V and 7 bases from J; junction bases left unmatched: 4.

The chain is built from TRBV14 and TRBJ2-5; 8 bases map to TRBD1. CDR1 and CDR2 (germline): SGHDN, FVKESK. Trimming cost V 2 bases and J 4 bases; bases outside gene matches: 3. This CDR3 comprises 14 residues. Written as DNA, the CDR3 is TGTGCCAGCAGCCAATGGGACAGGACAGAGACCCAGTACTTC. This translates into CASSQWDRTETQYF.

V gene TRBV3-1 (or the pseudogene TRBV3-2) combines with J gene TRBJ2-7; D is ambiguous. The CDR3 spans 15 residues. Germline V gene data show CDR1 as LGHDT and CDR2 as YNNKEL (reference sequence). Trimming cost V 0 bases and J 1 base, with 10 bases left between them. The CDR3 DNA reads as TGTGCCAGCAGCCAAGATAGCCCGGTGTCCTACGAGCAGTACTTC. Translated: CASSQDSPVSYEQYF.

The J gene is TRBJ1-1, the V gene TRBV7-9; maybe TRBD1 (5 bases). The V gene lost 5 bases and the J gene lost 1 base, with 8 bases spanning the gap. CDR3 length: 13 amino acids. Germline values: CDR1 SEHNR, CDR2 FQNEAQ (reference sequence). In nucleotides, the CDR3 is TGTGCCAGCAGCCAAGGACAGAACACTGAAGCTTTCTTT. This translates into CASSQGQNTEAFF.

The rearrangement links TRBV5-5 to TRBJ2-5; D may correspond to TRBD1 or TRBD2 (5 bases each). V was clipped by 4 bases and J by 1 base, with 8 bases between them. The CDR3 covers 13 residues. Germline lookup yields CDR1 SGHKS and CDR2 YYEKEE (reference sequence). CDR3 coding DNA: TGTGCCAGCAGCGAGGGGAGCCAAGAGACCCAGTACTTC. It codes for CASSEGSQETQYF.

The rearrangement uses TRBV5-1 and TRBJ1-5; no reliable D call. V lost 0 bases to trimming and J lost 0 bases, with 1 base between them. Germline lookup yields CDR1 SGHRS and CDR2 YFSETQ. CDR3 length: 13 residues. In DNA, the CDR3 is TGCGCCAGCAGCTTGGGTAGCAATCAGCCCCAGCATTTT. Translation: CASSLGSNQPQHF. The full variable domain, completed using reference TRBV5-1 and TRBJ1-5, is KAGVTQTPRYLIKTRGQQVTLSCSPISGHRSVSWYQQTPGQGLQFLFEYFSETQRNKGNFPGRFSGRQFSNSRSEMNVSTLELGDSALYLCASSLGSNQPQHFGDGTRLSIL.

V usage is TRBV10-1 and J usage is TRBJ2-2; 13 bases fit TRBD2. Germline values: CDR1 WNHNN, CDR2 SYGVQD (reference sequence). CDR3 length: 16 amino acids. The junction had 9 bases not matched to a gene; V was cut back by 6 bases and J by 8 bases. In DNA form, the CDR3 reads TGCGCCAGCAGCTCGGGACTAGCGGGAAGAGGAGGGGAGCTGTTTTTT. It translates to CASSSGLAGRGGELFF.

This rearrangement joins TRBV30 to TRBJ2-7; 10 positions agree with TRBD2. V shed 2 bases, J shed 3 bases, and the junction held 7 bases outside the gene matches. Germline loops: CDR1 GTSNPN, CDR2 SVGIG (reference sequence). CDR3 length: 15 residues. In DNA form, the CDR3 reads TGTGCCTGGAGTCTAATGGGACTAGCGAACTACGAGCAGTACTTC. Amino acid sequence: CAWSLMGLANYEQYF.

The chain has TRBV18 and TRBJ2-7, with 8 bases aligning to TRBD1. CDR3 size: 16 residues. V was pared by 3 bases and J by 4 bases, with 11 bases of the junction left unmatched. Germline CDR1 is KGHSH and CDR2 is LQKENI. CDR3 loop: CASSPLLTGVMYEQYF. Written as DNA, the CDR3 is TGTGCCAGCTCACCCCTATTGACAGGGGTCATGTACGAGCAGTACTTC.

V is TRBV6-2 or TRBV6-3 and J is TRBJ2-5, with D perhaps matching TRBD2 (6 bases). From germline, CDR1 is MNHEY and CDR2 SVGEGT. The CDR3 has 15 residues. Trimming pared 2 bases from V and 5 bases from J, leaving 15 bases between. CDR3 loop: CASSYLEGGRETQYF. In DNA, the CDR3 is TGTGCCAGCAGTTACCTTGAAGGAGGGAGGGAGACCCAGTACTTC.

The V call is TRBV9, the J call TRBJ1-4; TRBD1 matches at 7 bases. CDR1 SGDLS and CDR2 YYNGEE come from the germline V gene. Trimming cost V 5 bases and J 6 bases; bases outside gene matches: 13. The CDR3 is 16 amino acids. CDR3 in DNA: TGTGCCAGCAGTCATCCACGACAGGGACCCCATGAAAAACTGTTTTTT. This encodes CASSHPRQGPHEKLFF.

The sample holds one count of this clone. The chain is built from TRBV7-9 and TRBJ2-7; 16 bases are a match to TRBD2. J was trimmed by 4 bases and V by 4 bases; bases with no gene match: 7. Germline lookup yields CDR1 SEHNR and CDR2 FQNEAQ (reference sequence). This CDR3 region has 17 residues. The CDR3 spells CASSSKMGLAGGYEQYF. The CDR3 DNA follows: TGTGCCAGCAGCTCGAAAATGGGACTAGCGGGAGGGTACGAGCAGTACTTC.

This clone appeared once. The CDR3 spells CASSLYSGQVEETQYF. CDR3 DNA sequence: TGTGCCAGCAGTTTATATTCAGGGCAGGTGGAAGAGACCCAGTACTTC. The chain links TRBV28 to TRBJ2-5, with TRBD1 as a possible D gene (5 bases). The CDR3 is made up of 16 amino acids. CDR1 and CDR2 (germline): MDHEN, SYDVKM. V lost 1 base and J lost 3, with 15 bases in between.

This chain links TRBV28 with TRBJ1-5, with D maybe TRBD1 (6 bases). CDR1 MDHEN and CDR2 SYDVKM come from the germline V gene. The CDR3 contains 14 residues. Trimming left V 5 bases short and J 6 bases short, with 14 bases between. CDR3 loop: CASSPGGQGQPQHF. DNA of the CDR3: TGTGCCAGCAGTCCCGGGGGGCAAGGTCAGCCCCAGCATTTT.

The CDR3 DNA sequence: TGTGCCAGCAGCTCACCGGACCCCTCCTGGAACACTGAAGCTTTCTTT. This codes for CASSSPDPSWNTEAFF. J is TRBJ1-1 and V is TRBV9, with no clear D. CDR1 is SGDLS, CDR2 YYNGEE, per germline. The length of the CDR3 is 16 residues. The V gene lost 4 bases and the J gene lost 1 base, with 17 bases spanning the gap.

Comments on this clone: Distinct nucleotide sequences in the sample also encode this CDR3. The chain uses TRBV7-3 and TRBJ1-6; 7 bases line up with TRBD1. V shed 4 bases, J shed 12 bases, and the junction held 12 bases outside the gene matches. Germline CDR1 SGHTA, CDR2 FQGTGA. The CDR3 covers 15 residues. CDR3 nucleotide sequence: TGTGCCAGCAGCTGGGGGCAGGGGGACAACGGACCCCTCCACTTT. It yields the protein CASSWGQGDNGPLHF.